These 10 T cell receptor beta chains share one sample of origin, sequenced in a study of T cell changes during pregnancy in multiple sclerosis. The repertoire was sequenced with immunoSEQ multiplex PCR; TCRdb's copy has only in-frame clones and lacks some. Of around 58,000 clones listed, around nine tenths are singletons. Sample: peripheral blood, taken before pregnancy. Receptor source: a female donor with multiple sclerosis, enrolled in a pregnancy study.

The rearrangement joins TRBV18 to TRBJ1-2, with TRBD1 matching 8 bases. J gave up 10 bases and V 1 base, and 2 bases lay outside the gene matches. Germline V gene lookup returns CDR1 KGHSH and CDR2 LQKENI. There are 12 residues in the CDR3. CDR3 sequence: CASSPQQGDYTF. CDR3 coding DNA: TGTGCCAGCTCACCACAACAGGGGGACTACACCTTC.

The chain combines TRBV18 with TRBJ1-2; a possible D gene is TRBD1 (6 bases). The CDR3 is 14 residues long. The germline V gene has CDR1 KGHSH and CDR2 LQKENI. Trimming took 2 bases from V and 5 from J, leaving 12 bases between them. CDR3 coding DNA: TGTGCCAGCTCACCAGTAGAGGGGGTTTATGGCTACACCTTC. Protein: CASSPVEGVYGYTF.

This chain joins TRBV28 and TRBJ1-6; D is uncertain. V was clipped by 5 bases and J by 0 bases, with 11 bases between them. Germline V gives CDR1 MDHEN, CDR2 SYDVKM. This CDR3 contains 16 residues. CDR3 in amino acids: CASSNSKSSYNSPLHF. CDR3 nucleotides: TGTGCCAGCAGTAATAGCAAGAGCTCCTATAATTCACCCCTCCACTTT.

This clone was observed once. V and J are TRBV19 and TRBJ2-1; D is uncertain. Trimming removed 4 bases at V and 6 bases at J, with 13 bases between. In germline, CDR1 is LNHDA, CDR2 SQIVND (reference sequence). The CDR3 has 14 amino acids. The CDR3 sequence is CASSRRPAGNEQFF. The CDR3 DNA is TGTGCCAGTAGTAGGAGACCTGCCGGCAATGAGCAGTTCTTC.

This clone has only one observation. The V and J genes are TRBV5-4 and TRBJ2-5; D perhaps matches TRBD2 (6 bases). CDR3 length: 11 amino acids. Between the trimmed V and J ends, which lost 4 bases and 9 bases, there was a span of 10 bases. In germline, CDR1 is SGHNT, CDR2 YYREEE (reference sequence). For the CDR3, the DNA is TGTGCCAGCAGCCCTGGGGAGGCCCAGTACTTC. This sequence encodes CASSPGEAQYF.

The chain employs TRBV29-1 and TRBJ1-2; D is perhaps TRBD1 (6 bases). The CDR3 is 15 amino acids. Between the trimmed V and J ends, which lost 0 bases and 5 bases, there was a span of 16 bases. Germline V gene data show CDR1 as SQVTM and CDR2 as ANQGSEA. The DNA for the CDR3 is TGCAGCGTTGAAGAGAGAGAAGGGGGGGGGTATGGCTACACCTTC. It specifies CSVEEREGGGYGYTF.

This clone was detected once. The chain recombines TRBV4-1 with TRBJ2-7, with D tentatively TRBD1 (5 bases). The length of the CDR3 is 13 residues. The germline V and J ends were trimmed by 0 bases and 5 bases, with 8 bases remaining between them. Germline values: CDR1 MGHRA, CDR2 YSYEKL. CDR3 sequence: CASSQDPRDEQYF. In DNA, the CDR3 is TGCGCCAGCAGCCAAGATCCCAGGGACGAGCAGTACTTC.

V gene TRBV5-6 combines with J gene TRBJ2-7, with D possibly TRBD1 on 6 matching bases. The CDR3 extends over 15 amino acids. The ends were cut back, 1 base at V and 4 bases at J, with 15 bases in the middle. Germline values: CDR1 SGHDT, CDR2 YYEEEE. The CDR3 bases are TGTGCCAGCAGCTTGAGACAGGCTGGGGAATACGAGCAGTACTTC. It specifies CASSLRQAGEYEQYF.

The genes are TRBV6-1 and TRBJ1-3; D is ambiguous. In germline, CDR1 is MNHNS, CDR2 SASEGT. The CDR3 contains 16 residues. Deletions cut 2 bases from V and 0 bases from J, with 11 bases between. CDR3 amino acids: CASSELGTGSGNTIYF. The CDR3 region has the DNA TGTGCCAGCAGTGAATTGGGCACTGGCTCTGGAAACACCATATATTTT.

The J gene is TRBJ1-1, the V gene TRBV5-1; TRBD1 matches at 9 bases. This CDR3 spans 16 amino acids. Trimming removed 5 bases from V and 2 bases from J; junction bases left unmatched: 10. CDR1 and CDR2 from the germline V gene are SGHRS and YFSETQ. In DNA form, the CDR3 reads TGCGCCAGCAGGGGTGACAGGGGGGTATCCAACACTGAAGCTTTCTTT. Translation gives CASRGDRGVSNTEAFF.